The clone carrying this T cell receptor beta chain was seen a handful of times. Its antigen is unknown. This sample was taken from a study of identical twins. General study points: Partly confounded zero-insertion analyses could result from invariant MAIT and iNKT cells. The abundant beta clonotypes from cord blood had fewer insertions, and memory repertoires had none of this. For out-of-frame beta sequences, excess twin sharing was weaker.

TCRdb fed the 5' RACE reads into MiXCR, producing one record per CDR3 protein. The repertoire holds about 290,000 distinct CDR3 sequences, with around 9.7% as singletons. A further study also used this sample, focusing on yellow fever vaccine responses in identical twins.

Specimen: CD8+ T cells sorted from blood. This clonotype was obtained from a woman aged 18-29 years in good health.

The CDR3 sequence: CATTTSSGRGQYEQFF. DNA of the CDR3: TGTGCCACCACGACGTCCAGCGGGAGAGGCCAGTATGAGCAGTTCTTC. This chain joins TRBV7-6 and TRBJ2-1; TRBD2 aligns across 8 bases. Per the germline V gene, CDR1 is SGHVS and CDR2 is FNYEAQ. V was clipped by 10 bases and J by 8 bases; unmatched bases: 19. The CDR3 spans 16 residues. Variable domain in full (rest from reference TRBV7-6 and TRBJ2-1): GAGVSQSPRYKVTKRGQDVALRCDPISGHVSLYWYRQALGQGPEFLTYFNYEAQQDKSGLPNDRFSAERPEGSISTLTIQRTEQRDSAMYRCATTTSSGRGQYEQFFGPGTRLTVL.